This TCR beta chain was obtained from a study of blood T cell repertoires in COVID-19. Study summary: The analysed material was cDNA or gDNA that came from T cells, B-cell-depleted T cells, or PBMCs.

Produced via immunoSEQ multiplex PCR; TCRdb's table is partial and in-frame only. Among some 200,000 clones listed, more than 80% were seen once. Germline CDR1 LGHDT, CDR2 YNNKEL (reference sequence). V dropped 3 bases and J dropped 0 bases, with 15 bases sitting between them. CDR3 length equals 17 residues. The chain couples TRBV3-1 (or the pseudogene TRBV3-2) to TRBJ2-1, with D possibly being TRBD2 (6 bases). This TCR came from an elderly woman with acute or convalescent COVID-19. The source material was peripheral blood. The DNA for the CDR3 is TGTGCCAGCAGCCATCTTAGCGGTCCCGGCTCCTACAATGAGCAGTTCTTC. Its translation: CASSHLSGPGSYNEQFF.